This TCR beta chain came from a study of chemoradiotherapy in HPV16-positive cancers. Study background: Functional T-cell assays on a couple of HPV16-positive patients' cells defined candidate HPV-specific clones and common TCR motifs.

Overall study results and limits: Candidate HPV-specific clones and E7-related TCR motifs grew in tumor during treatment.

The CDR3 contains 17 residues. Germline trimming cut 6 bases from V and 0 bases from J; bases unmatched to any gene: 13. The germline V gene encodes CDR1 MNHEY and CDR2 SMNVEV (reference sequence). Sequencing used immunoSEQ multiplex PCR; TCRdb keeps in-frame clones, though not all of them. Seen here are 40,000 to 65,000 clones, 90% observed once, and the top ten hold around 3.5%. As for this clone: Its cognate antigen is unknown.

The sample was blood, taken from a patient who underwent chemoradiotherapy. The sequence was collected from a human donor with HPV-associated anogenital cancer. The chain links TRBV27 to TRBJ1-2; 7 bases fit TRBD1. The CDR3 bases are TGTGCCAGCAGCAACTTTGGGACAGCACAGGCTAACTATGGCTACACCTTC. This gives the protein CASSNFGTAQANYGYTF.